The rows below give T cell receptor beta chains drawn from one sample of a study of shared clonotypes between healthy human individuals. TCRdb keeps only in-frame clones here, not all; method: immunoSEQ multiplex PCR. The sample holds approximately 590,000 clones, around 95% seen once. Sequencing input: naive CD8+ T cells sorted from blood. These receptors were obtained from a woman in her twenties or thirties in good health. Both conserved end residues are part of each CDR3. The order of the fields is D gene, clone size, V gene, J gene, CDR3 length, CDR3 protein, CDR3 DNA. The D gene is left open where the match is weak. Part of the rows lack a size; the others show once, few, many or a class for expanded clones.

>NA|NA|TRBV28|TRBJ1-1|15
CASSLISGMNTEAFF
TGTGCCAGCAGTTTAATATCAGGGATGAACACTGAAGCTTTCTTT
>TRBD1|NA|TRBV29-1|TRBJ2-1|16
CSVRSVVGTGSNEQFF
TGCAGCGTGCGATCGGTCGTGGGGACAGGGAGCAATGAGCAGTTCTTC
>TRBD2|NA|TRBV28|TRBJ2-7|15
CASSLAGEGSYEQYF
TGTGCCAGCAGCTTAGCGGGAGAGGGATCCTACGAGCAGTACTTC
>TRBD2|NA|TRBV7-9|TRBJ2-7|13
CASEGLAPLEQYF
TGTGCCAGCGAAGGACTAGCCCCCCTCGAGCAGTACTTC
>NA|NA|TRBV6-5|TRBJ1-2|13
CASSPQGYYGYTF
TGTGCCAGCAGTCCCCAGGGGTACTATGGCTACACCTTC
>NA|NA|TRBV28|TRBJ2-7|14
CASSFGLLSYEQYF
TGTGCCAGCAGTTTTGGGCTACTCTCCTACGAGCAGTACTTC
>NA|NA|TRBV15|TRBJ2-7|15
CATSRAPGDRDEQYF
TGTGCCACCAGCAGAGCCCCAGGGGATAGGGACGAGCAGTACTTC
>TRBD2|NA|TRBV4-2|TRBJ2-2|16
CASSPLTSGGSGELFF
TGTGCCAGCAGCCCCCTGACTAGCGGAGGGTCCGGGGAGCTGTTTTTT
>TRBD2|few|TRBV6-1|TRBJ2-3|15
CASSEQELAVDTQYF
TGTGCCAGCAGTGAACAGGAACTAGCGGTAGATACGCAGTATTTT
>TRBD2|NA|TRBV14|TRBJ2-7|17
CASSQDLQREDSYEQYF
TGTGCCAGCAGCCAAGATCTACAACGGGAGGACTCCTACGAGCAGTACTTC
>NA|once|TRBV28|TRBJ2-7|17
CASSPTGGQLVYYEQYF
TGTGCCAGCAGCCCTACCGGTGGACAGTTGGTCTACTACGAGCAGTACTTC
>NA|NA|TRBV5-1|TRBJ2-7|15
CASSLVAGRGYEQYF
TGCGCCAGCAGCTTGGTGGCGGGACGGGGCTACGAGCAGTACTTC
>NA|NA|TRBV20-1|TRBJ2-4|10
CSASENIQYF
TGCAGTGCTAGCGAAAACATTCAGTACTTC
>TRBD1|NA|TRBV2|TRBJ2-7|12
CATQGGDYEQYF
TGTGCCACCCAAGGGGGCGACTACGAGCAGTACTTC
>TRBD1|once|TRBV5-6|TRBJ2-4|16
CASSLKARDRANIQYF
TGTGCCAGCAGCTTAAAGGCCCGGGACAGGGCAAACATTCAGTACTTC
>NA|NA|TRBV28|TRBJ2-3|14
CASSLRRYTDTQYF
TGTGCCAGCAGTTTACGACGGTACACAGATACGCAGTATTTT